The 6 T cell receptor beta chains below all came from one sample that was sequenced in a study of OX40 agonist ivuxolimab in advanced cancers. Produced via immunoSEQ multiplex PCR; TCRdb's table is partial and in-frame only. This table has roughly 80,000 clones, approximately 85% appearing once. Material: CD4+ or CD8+ T cells sorted from blood, obtained in a trial of the OX40 agonist ivuxolimab. Receptors originate from an adult with an advanced solid tumor such as melanoma, head and neck, liver or kidney cancer.

This chain joins TRBV28 and TRBJ1-5; D is possibly TRBD1 (6 bases). V was trimmed by 4 bases and J by 3 bases, leaving 7 bases between them. Germline V gene lookup returns CDR1 MDHEN and CDR2 SYDVKM. CDR3 length: 13 residues. CDR3 loop: CASSYRVNQPQHF. Here the CDR3 DNA reads TGTGCCAGCAGTTACAGGGTCAATCAGCCCCAGCATTTT.

This chain connects TRBV18 to TRBJ2-3; no clear D gene. Germline loops: CDR1 KGHSH, CDR2 LQKENI. The CDR3 covers 13 residues. V lost 0 bases to trimming and J lost 2 bases, with 3 bases between them. The CDR3 here is CASSPPITDTQYF. CDR3 in DNA: TGTGCCAGCTCACCACCCATCACAGATACGCAGTATTTT.

The rearrangement uses TRBV5-4 and TRBJ2-5; D is possibly TRBD1 (6 bases). The V end was cut by 4 bases, the J end by 5 bases, with 18 bases between. Germline CDR1 reads SGHNT; CDR2 reads YYREEE (reference sequence). The CDR3 totals 15 residues. The CDR3 protein is CASSAREGVWETQYF. As DNA, the CDR3 is TGTGCCAGCAGCGCTCGTGAGGGGGTCTGGGAGACCCAGTACTTC.

The rearrangement uses TRBV28 and TRBJ2-7; 9 bases agree with TRBD2. The CDR3 runs 15 residues. Germline lookup yields CDR1 MDHEN and CDR2 SYDVKM. Trimming at V came to 4 bases and at J to 0 bases, leaving 4 bases not matched to a gene. The CDR3 loop reads CASSSHSGSSYEQYF. The CDR3 coding sequence is TGTGCCAGCAGTTCCCATAGCGGGAGCTCCTACGAGCAGTACTTC.

The V and J genes are TRBV6-6 and TRBJ2-3; 8 bases fit TRBD2. This CDR3 has 15 amino acids. V lost 0 bases, J lost 5 bases, and 4 bases stayed unmatched. CDR1 and CDR2 (germline): MNHNY, SVGAGI (reference sequence). The DNA for the CDR3 is TGTGCCAGCAGTTACTCGAGCCTAGCGGGAGATACGCAGTATTTT. Protein: CASSYSSLAGDTQYF.

The chain carries TRBV10-3 and TRBJ1-3; D not certain. This CDR3 contains 14 residues. Germline CDR1 reads ENHRY; CDR2 reads SYGVKD. V lost 4 bases and J 0 bases, leaving 7 bases between the germline ends. As DNA, the CDR3 is TGTGCCATCAGTGGCGTAAACTCTGGAAACACCATATATTTT. Translating gives CAISGVNSGNTIYF.